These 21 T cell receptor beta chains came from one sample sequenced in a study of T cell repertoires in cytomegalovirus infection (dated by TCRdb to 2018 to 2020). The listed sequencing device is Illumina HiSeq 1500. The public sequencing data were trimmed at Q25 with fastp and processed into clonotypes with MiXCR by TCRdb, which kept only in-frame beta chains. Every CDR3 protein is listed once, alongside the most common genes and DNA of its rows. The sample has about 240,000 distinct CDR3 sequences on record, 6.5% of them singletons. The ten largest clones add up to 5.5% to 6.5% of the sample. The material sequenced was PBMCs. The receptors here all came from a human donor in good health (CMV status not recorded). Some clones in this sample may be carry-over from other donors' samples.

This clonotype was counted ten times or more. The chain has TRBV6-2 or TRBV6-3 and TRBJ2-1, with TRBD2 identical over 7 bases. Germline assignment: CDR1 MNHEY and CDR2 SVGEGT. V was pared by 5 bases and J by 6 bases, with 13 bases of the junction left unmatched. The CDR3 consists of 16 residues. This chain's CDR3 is CASSKLAREKGNEQFF. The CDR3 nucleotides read TGTGCCAGCAGTAAACTAGCGAGAGAAAAGGGCAATGAGCAGTTCTTC.

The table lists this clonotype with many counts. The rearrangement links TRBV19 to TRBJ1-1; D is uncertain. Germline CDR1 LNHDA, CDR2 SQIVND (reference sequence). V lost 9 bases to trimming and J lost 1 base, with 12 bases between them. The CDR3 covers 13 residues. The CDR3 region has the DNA TGTGCCAGCAGCTCCCGGGCGAACACTGAAGCTTTCTTT. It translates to CASSSRANTEAFF.

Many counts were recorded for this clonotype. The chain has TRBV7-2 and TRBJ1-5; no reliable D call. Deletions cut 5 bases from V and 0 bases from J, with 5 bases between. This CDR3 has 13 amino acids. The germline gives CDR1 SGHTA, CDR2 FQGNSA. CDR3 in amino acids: CASSPNSNQPQHF. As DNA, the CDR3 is TGTGCCAGCAGCCCTAATAGCAATCAGCCCCAGCATTTT.

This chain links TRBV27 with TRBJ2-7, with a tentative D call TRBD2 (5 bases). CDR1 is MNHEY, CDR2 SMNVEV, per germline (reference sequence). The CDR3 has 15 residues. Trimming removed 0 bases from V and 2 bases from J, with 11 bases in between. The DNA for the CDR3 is TGTGCCAGCAGTTTATCTCGCGGGCAACCCTACGAGCAGTACTTC. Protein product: CASSLSRGQPYEQYF.

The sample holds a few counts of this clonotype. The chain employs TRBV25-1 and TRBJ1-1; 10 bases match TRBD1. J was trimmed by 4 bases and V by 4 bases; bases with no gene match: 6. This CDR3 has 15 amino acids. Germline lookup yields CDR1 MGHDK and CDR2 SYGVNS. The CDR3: CASSVVGQGGTEAFF. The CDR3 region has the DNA TGTGCCAGCAGTGTCGTAGGACAGGGGGGCACTGAAGCTTTCTTT.

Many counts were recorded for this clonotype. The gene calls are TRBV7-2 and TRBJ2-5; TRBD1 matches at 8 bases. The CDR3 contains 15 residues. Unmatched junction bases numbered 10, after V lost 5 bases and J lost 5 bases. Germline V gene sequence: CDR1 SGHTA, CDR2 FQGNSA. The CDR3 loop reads CASSTPQGARETQYF. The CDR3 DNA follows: TGTGCCAGCAGCACGCCCCAGGGGGCCAGGGAGACCCAGTACTTC.

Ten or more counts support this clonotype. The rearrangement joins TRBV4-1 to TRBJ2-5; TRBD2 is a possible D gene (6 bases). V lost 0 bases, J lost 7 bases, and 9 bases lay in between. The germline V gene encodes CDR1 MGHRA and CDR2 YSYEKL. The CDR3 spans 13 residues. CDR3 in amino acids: CASSQESGGTQYF. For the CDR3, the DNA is TGCGCCAGCAGCCAAGAGTCCGGGGGGACCCAGTACTTC.

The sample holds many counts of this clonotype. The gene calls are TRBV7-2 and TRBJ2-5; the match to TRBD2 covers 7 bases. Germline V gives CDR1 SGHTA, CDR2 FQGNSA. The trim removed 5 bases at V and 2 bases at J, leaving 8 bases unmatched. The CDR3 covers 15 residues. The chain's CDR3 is CASSPTAAGQETQYF. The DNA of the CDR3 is TGTGCCAGCAGCCCGACCGCAGCGGGGCAAGAGACCCAGTACTTC.

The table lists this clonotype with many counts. The CDR3 DNA sequence: TGTGCCAGCAGTAAACAGATCAATCAGCCCCAGCATTTT. As protein: CASSKQINQPQHF. The chain carries TRBV28 and TRBJ1-5; D is ambiguous. V lost 5 bases to trimming and J lost 3 bases, with 8 bases between them. The CDR3 totals 13 residues. Germline CDR1 is MDHEN and CDR2 is SYDVKM.

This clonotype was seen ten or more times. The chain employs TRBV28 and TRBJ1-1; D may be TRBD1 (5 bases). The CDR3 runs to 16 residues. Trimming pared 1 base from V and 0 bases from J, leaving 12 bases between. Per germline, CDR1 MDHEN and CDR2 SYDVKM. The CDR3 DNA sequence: TGTGCCAGCAGTTTATTGGGGCAGCCTTTGAACACTGAAGCTTTCTTT. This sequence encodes CASSLLGQPLNTEAFF.

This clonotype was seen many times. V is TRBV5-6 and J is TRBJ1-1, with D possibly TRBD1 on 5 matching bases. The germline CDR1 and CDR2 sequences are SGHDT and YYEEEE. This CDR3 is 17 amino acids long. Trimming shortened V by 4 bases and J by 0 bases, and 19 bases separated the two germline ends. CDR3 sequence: CASSREGLSKMNTEAFF. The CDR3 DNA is TGTGCCAGCAGCCGCGAGGGACTGTCCAAAATGAACACTGAAGCTTTCTTT.

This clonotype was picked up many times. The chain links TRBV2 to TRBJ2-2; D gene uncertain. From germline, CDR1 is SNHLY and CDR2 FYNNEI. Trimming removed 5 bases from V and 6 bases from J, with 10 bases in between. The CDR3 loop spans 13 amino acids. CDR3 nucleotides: TGTGCCAGCAGTCCAGTAGTAGCCGGGGAGCTGTTTTTT. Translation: CASSPVVAGELFF.

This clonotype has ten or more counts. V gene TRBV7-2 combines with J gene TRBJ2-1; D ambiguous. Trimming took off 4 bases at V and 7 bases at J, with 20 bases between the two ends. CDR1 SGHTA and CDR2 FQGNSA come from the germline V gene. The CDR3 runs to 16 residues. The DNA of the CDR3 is TGTGCCAGCAGCTCCCCGCGGAACCCCAAAAGGAATGAGCAGTTCTTC. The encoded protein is CASSSPRNPKRNEQFF.

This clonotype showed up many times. This chain's CDR3 is CASSLGPNNEQFF. In DNA form, the CDR3 reads TGTGCCAGCAGCTTAGGACCCAACAATGAGCAGTTCTTC. J is TRBJ2-1 and V is TRBV7-2; D is uncertain. The CDR3 length is 13 residues. Between the trimmed V and J ends, which lost 1 base and 5 bases, there was a span of 6 bases. The germline V gene encodes CDR1 SGHTA and CDR2 FQGNSA.

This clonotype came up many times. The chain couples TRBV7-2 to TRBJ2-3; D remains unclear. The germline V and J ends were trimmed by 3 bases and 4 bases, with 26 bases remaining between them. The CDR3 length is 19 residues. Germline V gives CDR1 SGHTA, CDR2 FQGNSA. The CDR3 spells CASSFRTTTAPRKADTQYF. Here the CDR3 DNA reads TGTGCCAGCAGCTTCCGGACCACGACGGCACCGCGAAAGGCAGATACGCAGTATTTT.

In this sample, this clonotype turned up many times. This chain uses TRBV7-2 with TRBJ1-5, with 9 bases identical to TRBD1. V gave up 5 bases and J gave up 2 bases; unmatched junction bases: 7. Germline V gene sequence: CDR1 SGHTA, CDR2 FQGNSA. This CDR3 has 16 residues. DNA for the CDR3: TGTGCCAGCAGCCCACCGGGACAGGGACGCAATCAGCCCCAGCATTTT. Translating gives CASSPPGQGRNQPQHF.

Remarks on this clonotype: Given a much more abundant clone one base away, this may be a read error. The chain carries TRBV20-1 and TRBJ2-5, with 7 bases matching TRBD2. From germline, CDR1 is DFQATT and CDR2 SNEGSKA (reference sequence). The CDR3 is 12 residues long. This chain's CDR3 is CRGGDGWETQYF. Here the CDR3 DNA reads TGCAGGGGAGGGGACGGATGGGAGACCCAGTACTTC.

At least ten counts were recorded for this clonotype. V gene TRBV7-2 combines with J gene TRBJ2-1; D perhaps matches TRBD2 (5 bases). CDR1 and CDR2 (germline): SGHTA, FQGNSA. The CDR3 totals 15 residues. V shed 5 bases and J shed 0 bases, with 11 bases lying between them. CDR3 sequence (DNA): TGTGCCAGCAGCCTAGAGGGTAGCTCCTACAATGAGCAGTTCTTC. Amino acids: CASSLEGSSYNEQFF.

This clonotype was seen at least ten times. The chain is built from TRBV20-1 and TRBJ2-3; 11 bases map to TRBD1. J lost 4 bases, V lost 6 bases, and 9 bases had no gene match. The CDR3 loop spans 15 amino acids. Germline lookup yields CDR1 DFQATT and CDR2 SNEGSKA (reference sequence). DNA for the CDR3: TGCAGTGCGCCACCAGGGGGACAGGGGGCAGATACGCAGTATTTT. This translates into CSAPPGGQGADTQYF.

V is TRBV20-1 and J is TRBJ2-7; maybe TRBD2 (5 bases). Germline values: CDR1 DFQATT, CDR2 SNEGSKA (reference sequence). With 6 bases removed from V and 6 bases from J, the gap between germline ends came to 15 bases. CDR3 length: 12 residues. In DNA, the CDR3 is TGCAGTGCCCCGCTCCGGGGTTTCGAGCAGTACTTC. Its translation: CSAPLRGFEQYF.

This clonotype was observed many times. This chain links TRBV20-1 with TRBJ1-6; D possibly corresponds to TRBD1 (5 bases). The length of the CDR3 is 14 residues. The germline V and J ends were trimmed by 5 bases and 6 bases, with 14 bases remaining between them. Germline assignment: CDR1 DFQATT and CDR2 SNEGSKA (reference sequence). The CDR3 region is CSARQGFGNSPLHF. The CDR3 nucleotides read TGCAGTGCTCGTCAGGGTTTTGGTAATTCACCCCTCCACTTT.